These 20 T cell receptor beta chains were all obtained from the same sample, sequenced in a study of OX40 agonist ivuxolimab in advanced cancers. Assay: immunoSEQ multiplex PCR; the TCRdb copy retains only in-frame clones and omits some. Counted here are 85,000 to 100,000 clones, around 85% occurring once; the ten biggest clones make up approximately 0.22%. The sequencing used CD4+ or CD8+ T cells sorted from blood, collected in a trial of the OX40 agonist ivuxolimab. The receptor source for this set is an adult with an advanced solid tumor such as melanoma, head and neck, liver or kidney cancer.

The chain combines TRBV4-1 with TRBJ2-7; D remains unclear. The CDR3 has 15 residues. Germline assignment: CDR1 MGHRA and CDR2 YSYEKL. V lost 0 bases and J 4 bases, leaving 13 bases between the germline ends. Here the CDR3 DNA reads TGCGCCAGCAGCCAAGAAACCACGATCCCATACGAGCAGTACTTC. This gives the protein CASSQETTIPYEQYF.

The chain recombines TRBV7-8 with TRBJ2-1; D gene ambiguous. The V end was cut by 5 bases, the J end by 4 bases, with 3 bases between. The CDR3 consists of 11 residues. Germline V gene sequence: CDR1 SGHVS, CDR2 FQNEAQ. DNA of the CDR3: TGTGCCAGCAGCCCTTACAATGAGCAGTTCTTC. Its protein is CASSPYNEQFF.

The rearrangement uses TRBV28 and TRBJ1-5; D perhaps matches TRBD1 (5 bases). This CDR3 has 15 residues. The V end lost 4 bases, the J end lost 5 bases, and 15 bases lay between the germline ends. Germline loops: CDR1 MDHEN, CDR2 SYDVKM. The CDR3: CASSSPEAGDQPQHF. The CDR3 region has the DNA TGTGCCAGCAGTTCCCCGGAGGCGGGGGATCAGCCCCAGCATTTT.

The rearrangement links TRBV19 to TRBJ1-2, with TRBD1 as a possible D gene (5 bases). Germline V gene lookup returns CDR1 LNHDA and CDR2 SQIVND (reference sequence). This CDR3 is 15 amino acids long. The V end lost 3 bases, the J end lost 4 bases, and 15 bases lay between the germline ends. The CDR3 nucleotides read TGTGCCAGTAGTATGCTCGGCAGGGTCGGCTATGGCTACACCTTC. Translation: CASSMLGRVGYGYTF. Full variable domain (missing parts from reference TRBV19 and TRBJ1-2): DGGITQSPKYLFRKEGQNVTLSCEQNLNHDAMYWYRQDPGQGLRLIYYSQIVNDFQKGDIAEGYSVSREKKESFPLTVTSAQKNPTAFYLCASSMLGRVGYGYTFGSGTRLTVV.

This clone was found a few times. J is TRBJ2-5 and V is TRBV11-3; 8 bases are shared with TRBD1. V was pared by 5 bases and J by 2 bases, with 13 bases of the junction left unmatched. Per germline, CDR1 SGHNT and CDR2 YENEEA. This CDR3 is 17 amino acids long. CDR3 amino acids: CASSARTGGLGQETQYF. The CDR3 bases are TGTGCCAGCAGCGCCCGAACAGGGGGTTTGGGTCAAGAGACCCAGTACTTC.

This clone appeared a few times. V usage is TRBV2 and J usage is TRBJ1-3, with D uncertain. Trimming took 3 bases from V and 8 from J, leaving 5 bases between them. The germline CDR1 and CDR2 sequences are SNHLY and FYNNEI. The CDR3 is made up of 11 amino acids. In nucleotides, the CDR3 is TGTGCCAGCAGTGATCAATACACCATATATTTT. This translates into CASSDQYTIYF.

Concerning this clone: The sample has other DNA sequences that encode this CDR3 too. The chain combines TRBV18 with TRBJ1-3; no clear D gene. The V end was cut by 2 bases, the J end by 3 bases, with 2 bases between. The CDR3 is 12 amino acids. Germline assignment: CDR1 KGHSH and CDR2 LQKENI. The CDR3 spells CASSPDGNTIYF. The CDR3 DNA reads TGTGCCAGCTCACCAGATGGAAACACCATATATTTT.

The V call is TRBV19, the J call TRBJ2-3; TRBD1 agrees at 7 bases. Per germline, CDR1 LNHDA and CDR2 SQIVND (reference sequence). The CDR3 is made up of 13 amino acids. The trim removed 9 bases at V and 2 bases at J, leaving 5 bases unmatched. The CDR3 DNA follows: TGTGCCAGCAAGACAGGGACCACAGATACGCAGTATTTT. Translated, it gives CASKTGTTDTQYF.

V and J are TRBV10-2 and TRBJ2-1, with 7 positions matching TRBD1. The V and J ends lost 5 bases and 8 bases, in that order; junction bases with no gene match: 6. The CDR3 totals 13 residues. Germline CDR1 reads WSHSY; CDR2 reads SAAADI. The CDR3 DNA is TGCGCCAGCAGTCCGTCAGGGGGTCATGAGCAGTTCTTC. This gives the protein CASSPSGGHEQFF.

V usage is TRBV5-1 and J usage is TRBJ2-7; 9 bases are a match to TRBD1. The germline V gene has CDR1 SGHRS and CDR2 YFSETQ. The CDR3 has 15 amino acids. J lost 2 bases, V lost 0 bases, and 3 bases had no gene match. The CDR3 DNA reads TGCGCCAGCAGCTTGGTTAGGACAGGGGCCTACGAGCAGTACTTC. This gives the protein CASSLVRTGAYEQYF.

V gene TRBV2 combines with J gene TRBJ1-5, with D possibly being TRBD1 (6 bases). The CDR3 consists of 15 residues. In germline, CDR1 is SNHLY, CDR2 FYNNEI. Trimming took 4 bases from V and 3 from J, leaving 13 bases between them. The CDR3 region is CASSGETGTNQPQHF. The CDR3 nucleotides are TGTGCCAGCAGTGGGGAGACAGGAACCAATCAGCCCCAGCATTTT.

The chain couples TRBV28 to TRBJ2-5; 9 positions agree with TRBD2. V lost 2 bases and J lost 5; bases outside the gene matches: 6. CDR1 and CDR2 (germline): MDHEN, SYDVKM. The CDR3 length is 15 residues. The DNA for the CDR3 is TGTGCCAGCAGTTTACTGCGGGGGGGCCAGGAGACCCAGTACTTC. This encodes CASSLLRGGQETQYF. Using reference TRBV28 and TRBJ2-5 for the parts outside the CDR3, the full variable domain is DVKVTQSSRYLVKRTGEKVFLECVQDMDHENMFWYRQDPGLGLRLIYFSYDVKMKEKGDIPEGYSVSREKKERFSLILESASTNQTSMYLCASSLLRGGQETQYFGPGTRLLVL.

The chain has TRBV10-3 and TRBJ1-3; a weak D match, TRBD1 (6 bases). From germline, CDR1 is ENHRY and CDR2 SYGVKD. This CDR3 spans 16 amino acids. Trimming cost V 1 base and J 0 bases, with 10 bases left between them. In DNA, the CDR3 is TGTGCCATCAGTGAGTTAGCGGACAGCTCTGGAAACACCATATATTTT. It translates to CAISELADSSGNTIYF.

The CDR3 nucleotides are TGTGCCAGCTCACCTGCGGGGACAAGCCGTTACGAGCAGTACGTC. Its translation: CASSPAGTSRYEQYV. V usage is TRBV18 and J usage is TRBJ2-7, with D perhaps assigned TRBD1 or TRBD2 (6 bases each). The CDR3 loop spans 15 amino acids. Germline CDR1 and CDR2: KGHSH and LQKENI. Deletions cut 3 bases from V and 4 bases from J, with 16 bases between.

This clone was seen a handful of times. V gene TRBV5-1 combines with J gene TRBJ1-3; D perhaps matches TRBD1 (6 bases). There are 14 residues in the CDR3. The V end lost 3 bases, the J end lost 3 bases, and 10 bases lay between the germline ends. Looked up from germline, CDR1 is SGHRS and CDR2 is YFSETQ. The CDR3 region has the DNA TGCGCCAGCAGCTCAGGGGTTTATGGAAACACCATATATTTT. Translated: CASSSGVYGNTIYF.

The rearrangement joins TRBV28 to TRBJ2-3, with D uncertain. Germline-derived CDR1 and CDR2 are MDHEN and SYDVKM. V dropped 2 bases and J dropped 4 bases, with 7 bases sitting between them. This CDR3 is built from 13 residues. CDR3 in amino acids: CASSLQSADTQYF. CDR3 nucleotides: TGTGCCAGCAGTTTACAGTCGGCAGATACGCAGTATTTT. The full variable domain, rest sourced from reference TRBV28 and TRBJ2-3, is DVKVTQSSRYLVKRTGEKVFLECVQDMDHENMFWYRQDPGLGLRLIYFSYDVKMKEKGDIPEGYSVSREKKERFSLILESASTNQTSMYLCASSLQSADTQYFGPGTRLTVL.

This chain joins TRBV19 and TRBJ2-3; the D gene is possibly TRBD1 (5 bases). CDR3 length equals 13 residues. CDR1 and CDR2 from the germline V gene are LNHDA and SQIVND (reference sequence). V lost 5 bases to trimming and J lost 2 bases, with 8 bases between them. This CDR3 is CASSSTDTDTQYF. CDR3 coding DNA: TGTGCCAGTAGTTCGACAGACACAGATACGCAGTATTTT.

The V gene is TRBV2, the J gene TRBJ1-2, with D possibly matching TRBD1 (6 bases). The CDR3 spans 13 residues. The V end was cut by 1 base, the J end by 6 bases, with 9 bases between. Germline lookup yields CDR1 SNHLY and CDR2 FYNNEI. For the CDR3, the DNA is TGTGCCAGCAGTGAAGGGACAGTTCATGGCTACACCTTC. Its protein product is CASSEGTVHGYTF.

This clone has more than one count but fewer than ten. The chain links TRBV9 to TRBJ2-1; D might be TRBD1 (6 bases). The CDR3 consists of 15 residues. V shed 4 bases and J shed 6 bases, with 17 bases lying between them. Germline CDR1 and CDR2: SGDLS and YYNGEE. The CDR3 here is CASSPRTEEVNEQFF. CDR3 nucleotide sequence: TGTGCCAGCAGCCCTCGGACAGAGGAGGTCAATGAGCAGTTCTTC.

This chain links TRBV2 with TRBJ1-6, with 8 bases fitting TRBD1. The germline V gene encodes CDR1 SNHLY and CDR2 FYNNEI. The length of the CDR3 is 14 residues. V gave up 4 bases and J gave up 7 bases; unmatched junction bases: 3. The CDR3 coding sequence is TGTGCCAGCAGTGGACAGGGGCACAATTCACCCCTCCACTTT. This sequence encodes CASSGQGHNSPLHF.